The TCR beta chain under discussion was sequenced for a study of PD-1 blockade in classical Hodgkin lymphoma. This clone was seen only once. The antigen is not known. The CDR3 loop spans 15 amino acids. Germline V gene lookup returns CDR1 SGHAT and CDR2 FQNNGV. V lost 5 bases, J lost 6 bases, and 8 bases stayed unmatched. Study-wide results and limits: Newly diagnosed patients were said to have less baseline TCR diversity than healthy donors did. Diversity similar to that of newly diagnosed patients was seen at baseline in complete responders. The CD4+ diversity rise by C4D1 was clearest in complete responders.

TCRdb's table, derived via immunoSEQ multiplex PCR, lists solely in-frame clones and lacks some. The sample includes approximately 84,000 clones, approximately 83% of them seen just once. Time point denoted: cycle 4 day 1 (C4D1), after more than five weeks of nivolumab. All trial patients relapsed after autologous stem cell transplantation. The source was peripheral blood mononuclear cells (PBMCs), collected before the fourth cycle of nivolumab. The chain links TRBV11-2 to TRBJ1-4, with 8 positions matching TRBD1. The sequence was obtained from a human donor with classical Hodgkin lymphoma. The CDR3 loop reads CASSPRQGLHEKLFF. Written as DNA, the CDR3 is TGTGCCAGCAGCCCACGACAGGGGCTGCATGAAAAACTGTTTTTT.